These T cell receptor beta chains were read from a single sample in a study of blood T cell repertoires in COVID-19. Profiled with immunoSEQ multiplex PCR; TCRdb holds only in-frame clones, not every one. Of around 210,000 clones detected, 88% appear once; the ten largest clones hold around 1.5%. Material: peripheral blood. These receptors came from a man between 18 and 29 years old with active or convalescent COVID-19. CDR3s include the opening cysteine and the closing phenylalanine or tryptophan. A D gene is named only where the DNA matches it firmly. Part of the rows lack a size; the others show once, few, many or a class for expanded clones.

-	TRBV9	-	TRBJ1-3	TGTGCCAGCAGCGCATCATCAGGGTCTCGTGGAAACACCATATATTTT	CASSASSGSRGNTIYF
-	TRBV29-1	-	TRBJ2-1	TGCAGCGTTGCGGGTAGTCGGGGGATGGGCAATGAGCAGTTCTTC	CSVAGSRGMGNEQFF
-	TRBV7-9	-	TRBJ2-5	TGTGCCAGCAGCTTTAGTGCGCGAGGAGAGACCCAGTACTTC	CASSFSARGETQYF
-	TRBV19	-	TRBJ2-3	TGTGCCACCCCGCGGCAGGGAGATACGCAGTATTTT	CATPRQGDTQYF
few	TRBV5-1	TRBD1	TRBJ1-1	TGCGCCAGCAGCAAAGGACAGGGGTGGTTAACTGAAGCTTTCTTT	CASSKGQGWLTEAFF
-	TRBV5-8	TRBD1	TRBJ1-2	TGTGCCAGCAGCCGAACAGGGGTCCCTAACTATGGCTACACCTTC	CASSRTGVPNYGYTF
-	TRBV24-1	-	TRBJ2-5	TGTGCCACCAGTGATTTCTTAGAGACCCAGTACTTC	CATSDFLETQYF
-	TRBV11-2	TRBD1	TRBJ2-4	TGTGCCAGCAGCTTGGGGGACAGGGCACGGAACATTCAGTACTTC	CASSLGDRARNIQYF
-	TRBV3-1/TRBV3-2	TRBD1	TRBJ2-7	TGTGCCAGCAGCCAGGGGACAGGATCCTACGAGCAGTACTTC	CASSQGTGSYEQYF
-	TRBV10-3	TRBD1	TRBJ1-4	TGTGCCATCAGTGAAGAGACAGGGAGTGGAAAACTGTTTTTT	CAISEETGSGKLFF
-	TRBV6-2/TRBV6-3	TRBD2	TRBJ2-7	TGTGCCAGCAGTTACGATCTAGCGGGAGGCACCTACGAGCAGTACTTC	CASSYDLAGGTYEQYF
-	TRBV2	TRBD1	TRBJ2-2	TGTGCCAGCAGACGGGACAGATCGAACACCGGGGAGCTGTTTTTT	CASRRDRSNTGELFF
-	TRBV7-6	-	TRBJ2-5	TGTGCCAGCAGCCTTGACGGGAGCACAGAGACCCAGTACTTC	CASSLDGSTETQYF
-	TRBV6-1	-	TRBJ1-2	TGTGCCAGCAGTGACCGCCAGGGGCTCCACTATGGCTACACCTTC	CASSDRQGLHYGYTF